The next 26 T cell receptor beta chains were all read from a single sample in a study of blood T cell repertoires in COVID-19 (dated by TCRdb to about 2020). Receptors were amplified or captured by the immunoSEQ multiplex PCR assay. In its TCRdb copy, this immuneACCESS table keeps in-frame sequences only and misses some clones. Where compared with another copy, unresolved V genes explain less than half of these, and the others have no known cause. Counted in this sample were over 110,000 clones; 80% to 90% of them appeared once. The top ten constitute about 11% of the sample. The sample taken for sequencing was PBMCs or T cells enriched from blood (not recorded which). These receptors were taken from a man in his sixties who had recovered from COVID-19.

V gene TRBV2 combines with J gene TRBJ1-5; possible D gene TRBD1, 5 bases. This CDR3 spans 15 amino acids. Trimming stripped 6 bases from V and 0 bases from J, with 12 bases between. Germline V gene lookup returns CDR1 SNHLY and CDR2 FYNNEI. The CDR3 loop reads CASSRLRGSNQPQHF. The CDR3 nucleotides read TGTGCCAGCAGCCGTCTTAGGGGTAGCAATCAGCCCCAGCATTTT.

This rearrangement joins TRBV5-4 to TRBJ2-7, with 10 bases fitting TRBD1. The CDR3 totals 14 residues. Germline-derived CDR1 and CDR2 are SGHNT and YYREEE (reference sequence). The trim removed 4 bases at V and 5 bases at J, leaving 6 bases unmatched. CDR3 residues: CASSPGQGSHEQYF. The CDR3 region has the DNA TGTGCCAGCAGCCCGGGACAGGGGAGCCACGAGCAGTACTTC. The full variable domain, with the rest looked up from reference TRBV5-4 and TRBJ2-7, is ETGVTQSPTHLIKTRGQQVTLRCSSQSGHNTVSWYQQALGQGPQFIFQYYREEENGRGNFPPRFSGLQFPNYSSELNVNALELDDSALYLCASSPGQGSHEQYFGPGTRLTVT.

J is TRBJ2-4 and V is TRBV5-5; 7 bases are a match to TRBD2. V lost 3 bases and J lost 9; bases outside the gene matches: 6. The CDR3 totals 13 residues. Germline V CDR1 and CDR2: SGHKS, YYEKEE (reference sequence). Here the CDR3 reads CASSWGREGIQYF. In DNA form, the CDR3 reads TGTGCCAGCAGCTGGGGGAGGGAAGGCATTCAGTACTTC. Looking up the rest from reference TRBV5-5 and TRBJ2-4 gives the full variable domain: DAGVTQSPTHLIKTRGQQVTLRCSPISGHKSVSWYQQVLGQGPQFIFQYYEKEERGRGNFPDRFSARQFPNYSSELNVNALLLGDSALYLCASSWGREGIQYFGAGTRLSVL.

The V and J genes are TRBV2 and TRBJ1-1, with D unresolved. Trimming cost V 6 bases and J 3 bases, with 11 bases left between them. CDR1 and CDR2 (germline): SNHLY, FYNNEI. The CDR3 has 13 amino acids. The CDR3 DNA follows: TGTGCCAGCAGGCACAGTGGCGACACTGAAGCTTTCTTT. It encodes CASRHSGDTEAFF.

The J gene is TRBJ1-1, the V gene TRBV19, with 7 bases aligning to TRBD1. Germline loops: CDR1 LNHDA, CDR2 SQIVND (reference sequence). The CDR3 totals 14 residues. Trimming removed 6 bases from V and 5 bases from J; junction bases left unmatched: 9. CDR3 nucleotides: TGTGCCAGTAGCCAGACAGGGCTGAGGACTGAAGCTTTCTTT. Translated: CASSQTGLRTEAFF.

J is TRBJ1-2 and V is TRBV30; 8 bases match TRBD1. V was pared by 8 bases and J by 6 bases, with 14 bases of the junction left unmatched. The CDR3 extends over 14 amino acids. From germline, CDR1 is GTSNPN and CDR2 SVGIG (reference sequence). The CDR3 protein is CAGDRGSKANGYTF. CDR3 DNA: TGTGCCGGAGACAGGGGTAGTAAGGCTAATGGCTACACCTTC.

The V call is TRBV19, the J call TRBJ1-6, with TRBD1 as a possible D gene (5 bases). V lost 4 bases to trimming and J lost 6 bases, with 10 bases between them. CDR3 size: 14 residues. From germline, CDR1 is LNHDA and CDR2 SQIVND (reference sequence). CDR3 DNA: TGTGCCAGTAGTAGGAGGGGTCTTAATTCACCCCTCCACTTT. This encodes CASSRRGLNSPLHF.

The chain links TRBV6-1 to TRBJ2-1, with 7 positions matching TRBD1. The CDR3 spans 15 residues. The germline V gene has CDR1 MNHNS and CDR2 SASEGT. V lost 3 bases and J lost 6; bases outside the gene matches: 8. This CDR3 reads CASSDEGARTNEQFF. CDR3 DNA: TGTGCCAGCAGTGATGAGGGGGCCCGAACCAATGAGCAGTTCTTC.

The chain uses TRBV3-1 (or the pseudogene TRBV3-2) and TRBJ2-7, with TRBD1 matching 7 bases. V trimming: 6 bases; J trimming: 4 bases; junction bases outside the gene matches: 12. Germline CDR1 and CDR2: LGHDT and YNNKEL (reference sequence). This CDR3 has 15 amino acids. The DNA of the CDR3 is TGTGCCAGCAGTCGTTTCCCGGGACAGAAGTACGAGCAGTACTTC. This sequence encodes CASSRFPGQKYEQYF.

In DNA, the CDR3 is TGTGCCAGCAGCGAAACCGGGACTAGCGGGAGCTTGGCATACAATGAGCAGTTCTTC. This encodes CASSETGTSGSLAYNEQFF. The chain links TRBV4-2 to TRBJ2-1; TRBD2 matches at 14 bases. Germline V gene lookup returns CDR1 LGHNA and CDR2 YNFKEQ. This CDR3 spans 19 amino acids. Losses at the gene ends were 5 bases for V and 4 bases for J; bases not matched to a gene: 13.

The genes are TRBV30 and TRBJ1-3, with D hard to call. Trimming left V 6 bases short and J 1 base short, with 7 bases between. The CDR3 contains 12 residues. The V gene's germline CDR1 is GTSNPN and CDR2 SVGIG (reference sequence). DNA of the CDR3: TGTGCCTGCGGGAGTTCTGGAAACACCATATATTTT. The encoded protein is CACGSSGNTIYF.

This rearrangement joins TRBV15 to TRBJ2-5; D uncertain. V was pared by 3 bases and J by 2 bases, with 4 bases between. Germline V lookup: CDR1 LNHNV, CDR2 YYDKDF (reference sequence). This CDR3 is 12 amino acids long. CDR3 region: CATSSNQETQYF. DNA of the CDR3: TGTGCCACCAGCAGTAATCAAGAGACCCAGTACTTC. Combining the CDR3 with reference TRBV15 and TRBJ2-5 gives the whole variable domain DAMVIQNPRYQVTQFGKPVTLSCSQTLNHNVMYWYQQKSSQAPKLLFHYYDKDFNNEADTPDNFQSRRPNTSFCFLDIRSPGLGDTAMYLCATSSNQETQYFGPGTRLLVL.

The V call is TRBV4-1, the J call TRBJ2-1; TRBD2 matches 12 bases. Germline assignment: CDR1 MGHRA and CDR2 YSYEKL. The V gene end was trimmed by 6 bases and the J gene end by 7 bases; junction bases not matched to a gene: 4. The CDR3 is made up of 14 amino acids. CDR3 DNA sequence: TGCGCCAGCAGGACCGGGACTAGCGGGAATGAGCAGTTCTTC. This sequence encodes CASRTGTSGNEQFF.

This clone was detected only a few times. This chain joins TRBV6-5 and TRBJ1-2; possible D gene TRBD1, 5 bases. CDR1 and CDR2 from the germline V gene are MNHEY and SVGAGI. The CDR3 consists of 14 residues. The V end lost 5 bases, the J end lost 3 bases, and 13 bases lay between the germline ends. The CDR3 region is CASSPRTRHYGYTF. The CDR3 nucleotides read TGTGCCAGCAGTCCCCGGACAAGACACTATGGCTACACCTTC.

J is TRBJ2-3 and V is TRBV10-3; TRBD1 agrees at 7 bases. This CDR3 is built from 13 residues. V trimming: 10 bases; J trimming: 3 bases; junction bases outside the gene matches: 7. The germline V gene encodes CDR1 ENHRY and CDR2 SYGVKD. CDR3 sequence: CATRDRDTDTQYF. CDR3 nucleotide sequence: TGTGCCACCCGGGACAGAGATACAGATACGCAGTATTTT.

This clone was recorded once. The chain combines TRBV18 with TRBJ2-1; TRBD1 might be the D (5 bases). V was trimmed by 5 bases and J by 6 bases, leaving 11 bases between them. Germline-derived CDR1 and CDR2 are KGHSH and LQKENI. This CDR3 contains 13 residues. CDR3 nucleotide sequence: TGTGCCAGCTCAGCCGGACACCTCAATGAGCAGTTCTTC. It encodes CASSAGHLNEQFF.

This chain links TRBV6-2 or TRBV6-3 with TRBJ2-1; the match to TRBD1 covers 9 bases. The length of the CDR3 is 15 residues. Germline V gives CDR1 MNHEY, CDR2 SVGEGT. The V segment lost 5 bases and the J segment 4 bases; nucleotides outside the gene matches: 6. The DNA of the CDR3 is TGTGCCAGCAGTATCGGGACAGGGCCTTACAATGAGCAGTTCTTC. Protein: CASSIGTGPYNEQFF.

This clone appeared once. This CDR3 is CASSQAGGYSPLHF. The CDR3 DNA follows: TGTGCCAGCAGCCAAGCGGGAGGGTATTCACCCCTCCACTTT. The rearrangement joins TRBV3-1 (or the pseudogene TRBV3-2) to TRBJ1-6, with D uncertain. Germline loops: CDR1 LGHDT, CDR2 YNNKEL (reference sequence). This CDR3 is built from 14 residues. V was trimmed by 1 base and J by 8 bases, leaving 9 bases between them.

The chain is built from TRBV11-2 and TRBJ2-7, with TRBD1 matching over 9 bases. V lost 3 bases to trimming and J lost 5 bases; unmatched junction nucleotides: 8. There are 15 residues in the CDR3. The germline V gene encodes CDR1 SGHAT and CDR2 FQNNGV. CDR3 region: CASSLTTGGWDEQYF. The CDR3 nucleotides read TGTGCCAGCAGCTTGACAACAGGGGGCTGGGACGAGCAGTACTTC. The whole variable domain, remainder taken from reference TRBV11-2 and TRBJ2-7, is EAGVAQSPRYKIIEKRQSVAFWCNPISGHATLYWYQQILGQGPKLLIQFQNNGVVDDSQLPKDRFSAERLKGVDSTLKIQPAKLEDSAVYLCASSLTTGGWDEQYFGPGTRLTVT.

The sample holds a few counts of this clone. V gene TRBV6-5 combines with J gene TRBJ1-3; 7 bases map to TRBD1. V shed 11 bases, J shed 3 bases, and the junction held 7 bases outside the gene matches. CDR1 is MNHEY, CDR2 SVGAGI, per germline. The CDR3 contains 13 residues. The CDR3 DNA sequence: TGTGCCGTCCGGACAGGCGGTGGAAACACCATATATTTT. Protein: CAVRTGGGNTIYF.

This chain uses TRBV27 with TRBJ1-5; D not resolved. The CDR3 has 15 residues. Germline loops: CDR1 MNHEY, CDR2 SMNVEV (reference sequence). Between the trimmed V and J ends, which lost 5 bases and 0 bases, there was a span of 11 bases. The CDR3 DNA is TGTGCCAGCAGTCCGAGGATCTATAGCAATCAGCCCCAGCATTTT. Translation: CASSPRIYSNQPQHF.

J is TRBJ1-5 and V is TRBV19; TRBD1 is a possible D gene (6 bases). CDR3 length equals 15 residues. Trimming cost V 7 bases and J 0 bases, with 13 bases left between them. CDR1 LNHDA and CDR2 SQIVND come from the germline V gene (reference sequence). CDR3 bases: TGTGCCAGTATCCAGGGGCGAAGTAGCAATCAGCCCCAGCATTTT. Translating gives CASIQGRSSNQPQHF.

The chain joins TRBV30 to TRBJ1-1; TRBD1 is a possible D gene (6 bases). Trimming stripped 3 bases from V and 1 base from J, with 24 bases between. Germline lookup yields CDR1 GTSNPN and CDR2 SVGIG (reference sequence). The CDR3 contains 18 residues. The CDR3 loop is CAWRGALGQSRRNTEAFF. CDR3 bases: TGTGCCTGGAGGGGGGCCCTCGGACAATCCCGGCGGAACACTGAAGCTTTCTTT.

CDR3 loop: CASSPLDSYEQYF. CDR3 DNA: TGTGCCAGCTCACCTCTGGACAGCTACGAGCAGTACTTC. The chain links TRBV18 to TRBJ2-7; the D gene is possibly TRBD1 (6 bases). The CDR3 has 13 amino acids. CDR1 and CDR2 (germline): KGHSH, LQKENI. V dropped 3 bases and J dropped 3 bases, with 9 bases sitting between them.

The CDR3 nucleotides are TGTGCCAGTAGTATACGCAGGGGCTCCTACGAGCAGTACTTC. Translated, it gives CASSIRRGSYEQYF. The V call is TRBV19, the J call TRBJ2-7, with D perhaps TRBD1 (6 bases). The CDR3 has 14 residues. V was shortened by 2 bases and J by 0 bases, with 8 bases between the two germline ends. Germline V gene sequence: CDR1 LNHDA, CDR2 SQIVND (reference sequence).

The chain uses TRBV10-3 and TRBJ2-3; perhaps TRBD1 as D (5 bases). The CDR3 sequence is 18 residues long. Germline V gene sequence: CDR1 ENHRY, CDR2 SYGVKD. Trimming shortened V by 4 bases and J by 4 bases, and 24 bases separated the two germline ends. The CDR3 region has the DNA TGTGCCATCAGTGGTCCAATTTCCGGACAAACCGCCGCAGATACGCAGTATTTT. As protein: CAISGPISGQTAADTQYF.